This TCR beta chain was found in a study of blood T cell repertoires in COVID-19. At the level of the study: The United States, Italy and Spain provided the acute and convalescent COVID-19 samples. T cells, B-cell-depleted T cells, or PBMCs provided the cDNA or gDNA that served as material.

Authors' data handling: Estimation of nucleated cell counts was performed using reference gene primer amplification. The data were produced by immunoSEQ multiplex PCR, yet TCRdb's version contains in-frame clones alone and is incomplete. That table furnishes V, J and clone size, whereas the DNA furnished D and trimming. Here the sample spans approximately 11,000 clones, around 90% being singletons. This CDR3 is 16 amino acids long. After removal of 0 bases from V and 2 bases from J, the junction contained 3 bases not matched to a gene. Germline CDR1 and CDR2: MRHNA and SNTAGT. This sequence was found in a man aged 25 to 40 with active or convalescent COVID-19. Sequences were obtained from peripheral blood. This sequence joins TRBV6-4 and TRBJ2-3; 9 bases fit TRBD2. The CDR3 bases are TGTGCCAGCAGTGACTCGACTAGCGGACCCACAGATACGCAGTATTTT. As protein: CASSDSTSGPTDTQYF.